Reported below is one T cell receptor (beta chain). Per the original data handling: Amplification of reference gene primers was used by the study to estimate nucleated cell counts. TCRdb's table, derived via immunoSEQ multiplex PCR, lists solely in-frame clones and lacks some. The DNA gave D and trimming, while V, J and clone size come from that table. Altogether about 100,000 clones are present, roughly nine tenths being singletons, with the ten largest covering about 1%. Per the germline V gene, CDR1 is MNHNS and CDR2 is SASEGT. The CDR3 sequence is 19 residues long. V shed 3 bases and J 3 bases; nucleotides not matched to a gene: 9. This entry comes from a study of blood T cell repertoires in COVID-19. Study information: Spain, Italy and the United States supplied samples that represented acute and convalescent COVID-19. PBMCs, B-cell-depleted T cells, or T cells provided the cDNA or gDNA that made up the material.

The chain joins TRBV6-1 to TRBJ2-3; 16 bases agree with TRBD2. This clonotype was obtained from a man aged 55 to 70 with acute or convalescent COVID-19. Sequenced sample: peripheral blood. CDR3 region: CASSEGLAGGPASTDTQYF. The CDR3 coding sequence is TGTGCCAGCAGTGAGGGACTAGCGGGAGGGCCCGCCTCTACAGATACGCAGTATTTT.